The 23 T cell receptor beta chains reported below all come from one sample, sequenced in a study of vaccination and CD4 T cells after COVID-19. Scientists ran DNA taken from cultured CD4+ T cells through the Oncomine TCR Beta short-read assay for sequencing. MiXCR was run by TCRdb on the PCR reads, yielding one entry per CDR3 protein. The sample records about 17,000 distinct CDR3 sequences, about three fifths being singletons. Their recognized antigens are unknown. Treatment denoted: roughly ten-day PBMC culture with coronavirus spike peptide pools or control peptides (ViraFEST assay). Sequencing was done on a sample of CD4+ T cells from blood, cultured in vitro. The receptors here all came from a human donor who had recovered from COVID-19.

This chain links TRBV4-1 with TRBJ1-1, with 8 positions matching TRBD1. The CDR3 has 14 amino acids. The V gene end was trimmed by 3 bases and the J gene end by 3 bases; junction bases not matched to a gene: 3. Germline V gene lookup returns CDR1 MGHRA and CDR2 YSYEKL. The CDR3, as DNA: TGCGCCAGCAGCCACCGACAGGGGCACACTGAAGCTTTCTTT. This translates into CASSHRQGHTEAFF.

The table lists this clonotype with a count of one. The CDR3, as DNA: TGTGCCATCAGTGGGCCCAAAGGGATGGAGACTGAAGCTTTCTTT. It specifies CAISGPKGMETEAFF. V is TRBV10-3 and J is TRBJ1-1, with D hard to call. V was cut by 4 bases and J by 5 bases, with 17 bases left in between. CDR3 length: 15 amino acids. Looked up from germline, CDR1 is ENHRY and CDR2 is SYGVKD.

This clonotype came up once. V usage is TRBV7-2 and J usage is TRBJ2-3; D could derive from TRBD1 or TRBD2 (5 bases each). Per the germline V gene, CDR1 is SGHTA and CDR2 is FQGNSA. The CDR3 sequence is 15 residues long. V lost 1 base, J lost 2 bases, and 10 bases lay in between. CDR3 protein: CASSLDQGTTDTQYF. The DNA of the CDR3 is TGTGCCAGCAGCTTAGATCAAGGGACCACAGATACGCAGTATTTT.

This chain links TRBV7-9 with TRBJ1-1, with D maybe TRBD1 (6 bases). Trimming shortened V by 1 base and J by 3 bases, and 12 bases separated the two germline ends. Germline V gene data show CDR1 as SEHNR and CDR2 as FQNEAQ (reference sequence). The CDR3 is 15 residues long. This CDR3 reads CASSLGGGADTEAFF. The CDR3 region has the DNA TGTGCCAGCAGCTTAGGCGGGGGCGCGGACACTGAAGCTTTCTTT.

This clonotype was seen a handful of times. The rearrangement uses TRBV7-6 and TRBJ2-5, with 7 bases fitting TRBD1. The V segment lost 5 bases and the J segment 10 bases; nucleotides outside the gene matches: 10. Germline V gene sequence: CDR1 SGHVS, CDR2 FNYEAQ. This CDR3 contains 13 residues. The CDR3 loop reads CASSQTGPPHQYF. CDR3 DNA: TGTGCCAGCAGCCAGACAGGGCCCCCACACCAGTACTTC.

The chain joins TRBV7-9 to TRBJ2-1; 12 bases fit TRBD1. The CDR3 has 16 residues. The junction had 11 bases not matched to a gene; V was cut back by 6 bases and J by 8 bases. In germline, CDR1 is SEHNR, CDR2 FQNEAQ (reference sequence). The CDR3 region has the DNA TGTGCCAGCAGGCGAACGCAGGGACAGGGGGCGGATGAGCAGTTCTTC. Translation gives CASRRTQGQGADEQFF.

This clonotype has just one count. The chain joins TRBV27 to TRBJ2-5, with 12 bases identical to TRBD2. The CDR3 has 17 residues. CDR1 and CDR2 from the germline V gene are MNHEY and SMNVEV (reference sequence). V was clipped by 0 bases and J by 5 bases; unmatched bases: 7. CDR3 nucleotide sequence: TGTGCCAGCAGTTTATCGGTAGGCGGACTAGCGGGGGAGACCCAGTACTTC. As protein: CASSLSVGGLAGETQYF.

CDR3 sequence (DNA): TGTGCCAGCAAGGGCAGGGACACAGATACGCAGTATTTT. It yields the protein CASKGRDTDTQYF. The chain has TRBV2 and TRBJ2-3, with a weak D call TRBD1 (5 bases). Germline V lookup: CDR1 SNHLY, CDR2 FYNNEI. This CDR3 has 13 residues. V lost 7 bases, J lost 2 bases, and 10 bases lay in between.

This clonotype has a handful of counts. The V gene is TRBV5-6, the J gene TRBJ2-5; maybe TRBD1 (6 bases). Germline values: CDR1 SGHDT, CDR2 YYEEEE. The CDR3 sequence is 14 residues long. Deletions cut 4 bases from V and 7 bases from J, with 17 bases between. This CDR3 is CASSPWDTLVTQYF. As DNA, the CDR3 is TGTGCCAGCAGCCCGTGGGACACCTTGGTGACCCAGTACTTC.

The chain couples TRBV11-1 to TRBJ1-5, with 9 positions matching TRBD1. The CDR3 totals 15 residues. Germline V gene data show CDR1 as SGHAT and CDR2 as FQDESV (reference sequence). Trimming cost V 5 bases and J 6 bases; bases outside gene matches: 8. The CDR3 reads CASSEDRGFGQPQHF. The CDR3 DNA reads TGTGCCAGCAGCGAGGACAGGGGATTTGGTCAGCCCCAGCATTTT.

CDR3 in DNA: TGTGCCAGCAGCGAGACAGGTTATGTCTACAATGAGCAGTTCTTC. Residues: CASSETGYVYNEQFF. The chain joins TRBV9 to TRBJ2-1, with TRBD1 as a possible D gene (6 bases). This CDR3 is built from 15 residues. Between the trimmed V and J ends, which lost 3 bases and 3 bases, there was a span of 13 bases. The germline gives CDR1 SGDLS, CDR2 YYNGEE.

The chain combines TRBV20-1 with TRBJ1-3, with a possible D match to TRBD1 (6 bases). The germline CDR1 and CDR2 sequences are DFQATT and SNEGSKA (reference sequence). V lost 0 bases to trimming and J lost 3 bases, with 15 bases between them. This CDR3 comprises 16 residues. CDR3 coding DNA: TGCAGTGCTAGAGATGGCCCAGGGGAGGATGGAAACACCATATATTTT. The encoded protein is CSARDGPGEDGNTIYF.

The table lists this clonotype with a count of one. The chain recombines TRBV20-1 with TRBJ2-1; D call uncertain. CDR1 is DFQATT and CDR2 is SNEGSKA in the germline V gene (reference sequence). This CDR3 contains 11 residues. V lost 5 bases to trimming and J lost 4 bases, with 6 bases between them. The DNA of the CDR3 is TGCAGTGCTGATACTTACAATGAGCAGTTCTTC. Amino acids: CSADTYNEQFF.

The chain recombines TRBV2 with TRBJ1-6; D is unclear. The germline V gene has CDR1 SNHLY and CDR2 FYNNEI. This CDR3 region has 15 residues. Trimming took 2 bases from V and 8 from J, leaving 13 bases between them. CDR3 region: CASSEWEGLDSPLHF. The CDR3 DNA reads TGTGCCAGCAGTGAATGGGAGGGTTTGGATTCACCCCTCCACTTT. The full variable domain, completed using reference TRBV2 and TRBJ1-6, is EPEVTQTPSHQVTQMGQEVILRCVPISNHLYFYWYRQILGQKVEFLVSFYNNEISEKSEIFDDQFSVERPDGSNFTLKIRSTKLEDSAMYFCASSEWEGLDSPLHFGNGTRLTVT.

The chain has TRBV4-3 and TRBJ2-2; 8 bases fit TRBD2. V was pared by 0 bases and J by 4 bases, with 7 bases of the junction left unmatched. The germline CDR1 and CDR2 sequences are LGHNA and YSLEER. The length of the CDR3 is 17 residues. The CDR3 spells CASSQESGGQATGELFF. The CDR3 region has the DNA TGCGCCAGCAGCCAAGAGTCGGGGGGGCAGGCCACCGGGGAGCTGTTTTTT.

This clonotype was observed a few times. The rearrangement uses TRBV7-2 and TRBJ2-3, with D unresolved. The CDR3 has 14 amino acids. V was cut by 5 bases and J by 10 bases, with 19 bases left in between. CDR1 is SGHTA, CDR2 FQGNSA, per germline. CDR3 protein: CASSRVLSERAQYF. The CDR3 DNA follows: TGTGCCAGCAGCCGCGTTCTGTCGGAAAGAGCGCAGTATTTT. Combining the CDR3 with reference TRBV7-2 and TRBJ2-3 gives the whole variable domain GAGVSQSPSNKVTEKGKDVELRCDPISGHTALYWYRQSLGQGLEFLIYFQGNSAPDKSGLPSDRFSAERTGGSVSTLTIQRTQQEDSAVYLCASSRVLSERAQYFGPGTRLTVL.

This rearrangement joins TRBV6-5 to TRBJ1-2; TRBD1 matches at 9 bases. The CDR3 has 13 residues. Germline V gene lookup returns CDR1 MNHEY and CDR2 SVGAGI. V lost 3 bases and J lost 6; bases outside the gene matches: 2. The CDR3 DNA is TGTGCCAGCAGTTATACAGGGGGCAATGGCTACACCTTC. It is translated as CASSYTGGNGYTF.

The chain employs TRBV27 and TRBJ1-6; no definite D call. Trimming cost V 0 bases and J 3 bases, with 15 bases left between them. Germline-derived CDR1 and CDR2 are MNHEY and SMNVEV (reference sequence). CDR3 size: 18 residues. The CDR3 loop reads CASSLSIPGPRYNSPLHF. CDR3 DNA: TGTGCCAGCAGTTTATCCATCCCAGGACCCCGCTATAATTCACCCCTCCACTTT.

This clonotype was detected once. This chain links TRBV11-1 with TRBJ2-5; TRBD1 might be the D (6 bases). Trimming stripped 2 bases from V and 1 base from J, with 17 bases between. This CDR3 region has 17 residues. Germline V lookup: CDR1 SGHAT, CDR2 FQDESV (reference sequence). CDR3 sequence reads: CASSLSARQAAQETQYF. The CDR3 DNA reads TGTGCCAGCAGCTTATCCGCCCGACAGGCTGCCCAAGAGACCCAGTACTTC.

The chain joins TRBV19 to TRBJ2-3; D gene ambiguous. The V gene's germline CDR1 is LNHDA and CDR2 SQIVND (reference sequence). The CDR3 has 16 residues. V was pared by 5 bases and J by 2 bases, with 17 bases between. CDR3 residues: CASSSGRGRTTDTQYF. For the CDR3, the DNA is TGTGCCAGTAGTTCAGGCCGTGGCCGCACCACAGATACGCAGTATTTT. Variable domain in full (rest from reference TRBV19 and TRBJ2-3): DGGITQSPKYLFRKEGQNVTLSCEQNLNHDAMYWYRQDPGQGLRLIYYSQIVNDFQKGDIAEGYSVSREKKESFPLTVTSAQKNPTAFYLCASSSGRGRTTDTQYFGPGTRLTVL.

There are a few counts of this clonotype. The V gene is TRBV20-1, the J gene TRBJ2-5, with D perhaps TRBD2 (6 bases). The CDR3 runs to 15 residues. Germline V gives CDR1 DFQATT, CDR2 SNEGSKA (reference sequence). Deletions cut 0 bases from V and 5 bases from J, with 16 bases between. The CDR3 here is CSARDPLANGETQYF. The CDR3 region has the DNA TGCAGTGCTAGAGATCCCCTAGCGAACGGGGAGACCCAGTACTTC.

The CDR3 DNA follows: TGTGCCAGCATGAGCACGCAGGCCCGGGGTTCACCCCTCCACTTT. Translated: CASMSTQARGSPLHF. The rearrangement links TRBV2 to TRBJ1-6; no reliable D call. CDR3 length: 15 amino acids. The V gene lost 7 bases and the J gene lost 9 bases, with 19 bases spanning the gap. Germline-derived CDR1 and CDR2 are SNHLY and FYNNEI.

The gene calls are TRBV11-3 and TRBJ1-1; D gene unclear. The germline V gene has CDR1 SGHNT and CDR2 YENEEA. The germline V and J ends were trimmed by 3 bases and 6 bases, with 11 bases remaining between them. CDR3 length equals 13 residues. CDR3 DNA: TGTGCCAGCAGCTTTTCGAGGAGGGCTGAAGCTTTCTTT. Residues: CASSFSRRAEAFF.